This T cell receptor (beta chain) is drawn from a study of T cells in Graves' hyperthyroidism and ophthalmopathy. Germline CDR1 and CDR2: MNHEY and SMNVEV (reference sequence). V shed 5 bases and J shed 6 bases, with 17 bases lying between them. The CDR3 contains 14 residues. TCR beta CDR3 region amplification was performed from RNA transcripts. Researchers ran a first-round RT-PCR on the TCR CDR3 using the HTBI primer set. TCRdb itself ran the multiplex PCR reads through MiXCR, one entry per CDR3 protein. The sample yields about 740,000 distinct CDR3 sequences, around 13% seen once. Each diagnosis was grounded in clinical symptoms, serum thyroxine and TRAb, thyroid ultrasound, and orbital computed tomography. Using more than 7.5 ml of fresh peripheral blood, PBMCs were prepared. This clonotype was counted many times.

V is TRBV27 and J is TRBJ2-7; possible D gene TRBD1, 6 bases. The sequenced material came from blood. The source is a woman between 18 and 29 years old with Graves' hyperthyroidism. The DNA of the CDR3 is TGTGCCAGCAGTCCTGGTGTGAGGGGGACCGAGCAGTACTTC. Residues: CASSPGVRGTEQYF.